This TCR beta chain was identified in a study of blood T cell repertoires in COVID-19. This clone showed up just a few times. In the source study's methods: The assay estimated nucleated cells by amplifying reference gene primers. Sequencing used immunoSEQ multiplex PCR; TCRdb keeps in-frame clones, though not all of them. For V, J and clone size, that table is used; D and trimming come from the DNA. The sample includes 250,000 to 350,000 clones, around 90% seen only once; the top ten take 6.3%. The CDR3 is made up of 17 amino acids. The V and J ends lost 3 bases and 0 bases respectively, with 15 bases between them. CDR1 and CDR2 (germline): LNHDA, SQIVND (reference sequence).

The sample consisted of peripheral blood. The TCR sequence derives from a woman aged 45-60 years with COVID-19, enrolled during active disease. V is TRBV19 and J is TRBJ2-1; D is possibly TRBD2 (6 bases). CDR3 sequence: CASSIWAPEGSYNEQFF. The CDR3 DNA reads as TGTGCCAGTAGTATTTGGGCACCGGAGGGCTCCTACAATGAGCAGTTCTTC.